This T cell receptor beta chain was captured in a study of blood T cell repertoires in COVID-19. Study background: Donors in the United States, Italy and Spain gave samples during acute or convalescent COVID-19. From T cells, B-cell-depleted T cells, or PBMCs came the material, which was cDNA or gDNA.

Original analysis: Reference gene primer amplification yielded estimated nucleated cell counts. The data were produced by immunoSEQ multiplex PCR, yet TCRdb's version contains in-frame clones alone and is incomplete. V and J calls and clone size follow that table, whereas D and trimming were derived from the DNA. Here the sample spans some 160,000 clones, 80% to 90% being singletons. This clonotype was sampled from a woman aged 60-75 years with active COVID-19. Specimen: peripheral blood.

CDR3 loop: CASSGKANEKLFF. DNA of the CDR3: TGTGCCTCGTCGGGGAAGGCTAATGAAAAACTGTTTTTT. The rearrangement links TRBV30 to TRBJ1-4; D is ambiguous. V was shortened by 7 bases and J by 3 bases, with 12 bases between the two germline ends. Germline V gene lookup returns CDR1 GTSNPN and CDR2 SVGIG (reference sequence). This CDR3 has 13 amino acids.